This passage covers 25 T cell receptor beta chains from one sample sequenced in a study of T cells in Graves' hyperthyroidism and ophthalmopathy. Authors of the study amplified TCR beta CDR3 regions from RNA transcripts. The study used the HTBI primer set for a first-round RT-PCR of the TCR CDR3. TCRdb reanalysed the multiplex PCR reads using MiXCR and keeps one entry per CDR3 protein. The data show roughly 290,000 distinct CDR3 sequences, around 15% seen once. The sequencing input was blood. Receptors originate from a woman aged 55-75 years with Graves' ophthalmopathy.

This clonotype has ten or more counts. The V call is TRBV20-1, the J call TRBJ1-6; the D gene is possibly TRBD1 (5 bases). There are 13 residues in the CDR3. V lost 3 bases, J lost 7 bases, and 10 bases lay in between. Germline V CDR1 and CDR2: DFQATT, SNEGSKA (reference sequence). The CDR3 DNA follows: TGCAGTGCTAGCGACAGCTCGAATTCACCCCTCCACTTT. Protein sequence: CSASDSSNSPLHF.

In this sample, this clonotype turned up many times. The chain links TRBV2 to TRBJ2-4; D gene ambiguous. The ends were cut back, 6 bases at V and 3 bases at J, with 18 bases in the middle. From germline, CDR1 is SNHLY and CDR2 FYNNEI. There are 16 residues in the CDR3. The CDR3 bases are TGTGCCAGCAGCTCTGACAATTCTTTATTCAAAAACATTCAGTACTTC. Amino acid sequence: CASSSDNSLFKNIQYF. The variable domain in full, completed from reference TRBV2 and TRBJ2-4, reads EPEVTQTPSHQVTQMGQEVILRCVPISNHLYFYWYRQILGQKVEFLVSFYNNEISEKSEIFDDQFSVERPDGSNFTLKIRSTKLEDSAMYFCASSSDNSLFKNIQYFGAGTRLSVL.

The table lists this clonotype with a few counts. The chain carries TRBV20-1 and TRBJ2-7; 11 bases agree with TRBD2. The CDR3 sequence is 15 residues long. The germline CDR1 and CDR2 sequences are DFQATT and SNEGSKA (reference sequence). Trimming took 5 bases from V and 4 from J; bases not matched to a gene: 10. The CDR3, as DNA: TGCAGTGCTGCCCGAACTAGCGGGAGTAGGTACGAGCAGTACTTC. Translating gives CSAARTSGSRYEQYF.

The chain links TRBV6-1 to TRBJ2-1; D call uncertain. Germline-derived CDR1 and CDR2 are MNHNS and SASEGT. V was trimmed by 8 bases and J by 5 bases, leaving 13 bases between them. The CDR3 has 13 amino acids. The CDR3 protein is CASANYGDNEQFF. DNA for the CDR3: TGTGCCAGCGCCAACTACGGAGACAATGAGCAGTTCTTC.

This clonotype was observed many times. This chain links TRBV7-2 with TRBJ2-5; TRBD1 is a possible D gene (5 bases). Germline values: CDR1 SGHTA, CDR2 FQGNSA. The V end lost 3 bases, the J end lost 5 bases, and 13 bases lay between the germline ends. The CDR3 has 14 residues. In DNA form, the CDR3 reads TGTGCCAGCAGCTTCTCAGGGTGGGGTGAGACCCAGTACTTC. Protein sequence: CASSFSGWGETQYF.

This clonotype was counted ten times or more. The genes are TRBV27 and TRBJ1-1; a possible D gene is TRBD1 (6 bases). V dropped 5 bases and J dropped 2 bases, with 18 bases sitting between them. The germline V gene encodes CDR1 MNHEY and CDR2 SMNVEV (reference sequence). CDR3 length: 16 amino acids. CDR3: CASSLNSYRANTEAFF. CDR3 bases: TGTGCCAGCAGTCTTAATTCCTACAGGGCTAACACTGAAGCTTTCTTT.

In its sample, this clonotype was seen many times. This chain links TRBV6-1 with TRBJ1-2; D not resolved. V was shortened by 6 bases and J by 7 bases, with 12 bases between the two germline ends. The CDR3 extends over 12 amino acids. Germline values: CDR1 MNHNS, CDR2 SASEGT. This CDR3 is CASRGLSGGYTF. CDR3 nucleotide sequence: TGTGCCAGCAGAGGTTTGTCCGGTGGCTACACCTTC.

The chain links TRBV5-1 to TRBJ2-3; the D gene could be TRBD1 or TRBD2 (5 bases each). Germline CDR1 reads SGHRS; CDR2 reads YFSETQ. Deletions cut 6 bases from V and 6 bases from J, with 8 bases between. The length of the CDR3 is 11 residues. The CDR3 sequence is CASNEGDTQYF. For the CDR3, the DNA is TGCGCCAGCAACGAGGGGGATACGCAGTATTTT.

This clonotype was picked up many times. The J gene is TRBJ2-3, the V gene TRBV5-5; D is tentatively TRBD1 or TRBD2 (6 bases each). Germline CDR1 and CDR2: SGHKS and YYEKEE (reference sequence). The CDR3 is made up of 17 amino acids. V was shortened by 0 bases and J by 0 bases, with 14 bases between the two germline ends. The CDR3 DNA follows: TGTGCCAGCAGCTTGGTTAGGGGGGCATCTAGCACAGATACGCAGTATTTT. Protein: CASSLVRGASSTDTQYF.

In this sample, this clonotype turned up a few times. The chain combines TRBV6-4 with TRBJ2-1, with TRBD1 identical over 9 bases. V was pared by 10 bases and J by 5 bases, with 9 bases of the junction left unmatched. The CDR3 covers 14 residues. Germline CDR1 and CDR2: MRHNA and SNTAGT. The CDR3, as DNA: TGTGCCACCTCCCGGGACAGGGTAAACAATGAGCAGTTCTTC. Translating it yields CATSRDRVNNEQFF.

The chain recombines TRBV27 with TRBJ1-5; 10 bases map to TRBD1. V was pared by 6 bases and J by 5 bases, with 4 bases of the junction left unmatched. Germline CDR1 is MNHEY and CDR2 is SMNVEV (reference sequence). This CDR3 has 14 amino acids. The CDR3 here is CASSTTGGYQPQHF. CDR3 DNA sequence: TGTGCCAGCAGCACGACAGGGGGCTATCAGCCCCAGCATTTT.

This clonotype was picked up a small number of times. The V gene is TRBV6-1, the J gene TRBJ1-5, with TRBD1 identical over 7 bases. The CDR3 covers 12 residues. V trimming: 10 bases; J trimming: 5 bases; junction bases outside the gene matches: 5. Germline V gene data show CDR1 as MNHNS and CDR2 as SASEGT. The CDR3 DNA is TGTGCCACCCACAGGGGTTATCAGCCCCAGCATTTT. Its translation is CATHRGYQPQHF.

This clonotype showed up many times. The chain employs TRBV11-3 and TRBJ2-1; D is uncertain. CDR1 SGHNT and CDR2 YENEEA come from the germline V gene. The CDR3 extends over 14 amino acids. The V gene lost 1 base and the J gene lost 8 bases, with 12 bases spanning the gap. The CDR3 nucleotides are TGTGCCAGCAGCTTAGCGAGTAGTGGGTATGAGCAGTTCTTC. As protein: CASSLASSGYEQFF. The full variable domain, rest sourced from reference TRBV11-3 and TRBJ2-1, is EAGVVQSPRYKIIEKKQPVAFWCNPISGHNTLYWYLQNLGQGPELLIRYENEEAVDDSQLPKDRFSAERLKGVDSTLKIQPAELGDSAVYLCASSLASSGYEQFFGPGTRLTVL.

This clonotype was found many times. The chain combines TRBV15 with TRBJ2-5, with TRBD2 matching 12 bases. CDR1 is LNHNV and CDR2 is YYDKDF in the germline V gene (reference sequence). J was trimmed by 6 bases and V by 0 bases; bases with no gene match: 5. CDR3 length: 16 residues. CDR3 loop: CATSRDQTSGGKTQYF. The CDR3 nucleotides read TGTGCCACCAGCAGAGATCAAACTAGCGGGGGGAAGACCCAGTACTTC.

This clonotype was detected only a few times. J is TRBJ1-4 and V is TRBV6-1; the D is unclear. There are 13 residues in the CDR3. The ends were cut back, 5 bases at V and 8 bases at J, with 12 bases in the middle. The germline V gene has CDR1 MNHNS and CDR2 SASEGT. DNA of the CDR3: TGTGCCAGCAGTTTCGGAGCGCGGGAAAAACTGTTTTTT. It codes for CASSFGAREKLFF.

The chain joins TRBV4-3 to TRBJ1-4, with D perhaps TRBD1 (6 bases). This CDR3 comprises 16 residues. Germline loops: CDR1 LGHNA, CDR2 YSLEER. V lost 0 bases and J 8 bases, leaving 16 bases between the germline ends. Written as DNA, the CDR3 is TGCGCCAGCAGCCAAGAGTGGCCAGGGGAATTCGAAAAACTGTTTTTT. Its protein is CASSQEWPGEFEKLFF.

In this sample, this clonotype turned up many times. The V call is TRBV7-2, the J call TRBJ1-1; D call uncertain. The germline gives CDR1 SGHTA, CDR2 FQGNSA. The CDR3 length is 14 residues. V was pared by 2 bases and J by 7 bases, with 14 bases between. CDR3 region: CASSLTRTQNEAFF. DNA for the CDR3: TGTGCCAGCAGCTTAACGAGGACGCAAAATGAAGCTTTCTTT.

The table lists this clonotype with many counts. The J gene is TRBJ2-1, the V gene TRBV27; 10 positions match TRBD2. V gave up 5 bases and J gave up 7 bases; unmatched junction bases: 11. The CDR3 spans 16 residues. Germline V gene data show CDR1 as MNHEY and CDR2 as SMNVEV (reference sequence). In DNA form, the CDR3 reads TGTGCCAGCAGTGTAACTCCGGGACTAGCGAGTAATGAGCAGTTCTTC. As protein: CASSVTPGLASNEQFF.

Concerning this clonotype: The junction departs from germline at one end; a sequencing error may be responsible. The chain combines TRBV9 with TRBJ1-1; D is uncertain. CDR1 is SGDLS, CDR2 YYNGEE, per germline. This CDR3 region has 18 residues. The CDR3 nucleotides are TGTGCCAGCAGCGTAGTTTTTTTGAGGGCAGAAGATAACACTGATGCTTTCTTT. It yields the protein CASSVVFLRAEDNTDAFF.

This chain connects TRBV7-6 to TRBJ2-5; possible D gene TRBD1, 5 bases. The CDR3 runs 15 residues. Trimming stripped 0 bases from V and 5 bases from J, with 13 bases between. Germline loops: CDR1 SGHVS, CDR2 FNYEAQ. The CDR3 region has the DNA TGTGCCAGCAGCTTAGCGTCAGGGAAGAGGGAGACCCAGTACTTC. It codes for CASSLASGKRETQYF.

The chain links TRBV14 to TRBJ1-2, with D tentatively TRBD1 (6 bases). The V gene lost 4 bases and the J gene lost 4 bases, with 10 bases spanning the gap. The CDR3 is 13 amino acids. CDR1 and CDR2 from the germline V gene are SGHDN and FVKESK. DNA for the CDR3: TGTGCCAGCAGCCCGGGACAATTCTATGGCTACACCTTC. It codes for CASSPGQFYGYTF.

This clonotype was counted ten times or more. This chain joins TRBV7-2 and TRBJ1-2; 9 nucleotides agree with TRBD1. CDR3 length: 15 residues. Trimming cost V 4 bases and J 5 bases; bases outside gene matches: 8. CDR1 is SGHTA and CDR2 is FQGNSA in the germline V gene. The CDR3 is CASSSTGTGPYGYTF. CDR3 sequence (DNA): TGTGCCAGCAGCTCCACCGGGACAGGGCCTTATGGCTACACCTTC.

This clonotype was picked up many times. This chain connects TRBV6-1 to TRBJ1-6; the match to TRBD1 covers 7 bases. The V gene end was trimmed by 5 bases and the J gene end by 7 bases; junction bases not matched to a gene: 11. CDR3 length: 16 residues. Germline values: CDR1 MNHNS, CDR2 SASEGT. The CDR3 loop reads CASSLEGQRVNSPLHF. In DNA form, the CDR3 reads TGTGCCAGCAGTTTGGAGGGACAGAGGGTCAATTCACCCCTCCACTTT.

This clonotype was recorded a few times. This rearrangement joins TRBV5-1 to TRBJ2-1, with 7 bases identical to TRBD1. Trimming at V came to 4 bases and at J to 8 bases, leaving 12 bases not matched to a gene. This CDR3 is built from 15 residues. The germline V gene has CDR1 SGHRS and CDR2 YFSETQ. For the CDR3, the DNA is TGCGCCAGCAGCGTTGACAGGGTAATTGGTGATGAGCAGTTCTTC. It yields the protein CASSVDRVIGDEQFF.

The chain combines TRBV6-1 with TRBJ2-2; a weak D match, TRBD2 (6 bases). The CDR3 is 13 amino acids. Germline CDR1 and CDR2: MNHNS and SASEGT. Trimming pared 5 bases from V and 8 bases from J, leaving 12 bases between. CDR3 sequence reads: CASSFLAGGELFF. The DNA of the CDR3 is TGTGCCAGCAGTTTCCTCGCGGGGGGGGAGCTGTTTTTT.